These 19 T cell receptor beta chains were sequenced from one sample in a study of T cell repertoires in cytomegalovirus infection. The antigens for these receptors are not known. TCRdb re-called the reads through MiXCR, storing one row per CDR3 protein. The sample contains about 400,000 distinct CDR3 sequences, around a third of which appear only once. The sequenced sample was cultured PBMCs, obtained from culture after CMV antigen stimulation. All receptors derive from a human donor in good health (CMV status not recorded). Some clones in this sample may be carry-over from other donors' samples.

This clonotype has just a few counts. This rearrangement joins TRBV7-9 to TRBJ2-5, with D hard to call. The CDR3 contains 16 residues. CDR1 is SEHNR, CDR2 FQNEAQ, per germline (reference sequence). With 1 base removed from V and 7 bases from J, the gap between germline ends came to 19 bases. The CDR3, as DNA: TGTGCCAGCAGCTTAGAAGCAGGTTCCACGGCAGGGACCCAGTACTTC. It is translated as CASSLEAGSTAGTQYF.

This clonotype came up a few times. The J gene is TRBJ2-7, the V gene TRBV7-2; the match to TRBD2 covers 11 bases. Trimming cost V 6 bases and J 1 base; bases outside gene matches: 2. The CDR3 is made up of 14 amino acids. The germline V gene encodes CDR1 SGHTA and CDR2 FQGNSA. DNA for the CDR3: TGTGCCAGCAGGGGACTAGCGGAGTCCTACGAGCAGTACTTC. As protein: CASRGLAESYEQYF.

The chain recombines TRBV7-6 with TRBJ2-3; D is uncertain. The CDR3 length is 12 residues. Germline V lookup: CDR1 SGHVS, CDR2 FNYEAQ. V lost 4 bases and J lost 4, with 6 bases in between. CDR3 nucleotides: TGTGCCAGCAGCTCGACTGCAGATACGCAGTATTTT. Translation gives CASSSTADTQYF.

The DNA for the CDR3 is TGTGCCAGCAGCTTTGACATAGATCTTAATTCACCCCTCCACTTT. Translation gives CASSFDIDLNSPLHF. The chain recombines TRBV7-2 with TRBJ1-6, with unresolved D. The CDR3 has 15 residues. The V end lost 3 bases, the J end lost 6 bases, and 12 bases lay between the germline ends. Germline CDR1 SGHTA, CDR2 FQGNSA.

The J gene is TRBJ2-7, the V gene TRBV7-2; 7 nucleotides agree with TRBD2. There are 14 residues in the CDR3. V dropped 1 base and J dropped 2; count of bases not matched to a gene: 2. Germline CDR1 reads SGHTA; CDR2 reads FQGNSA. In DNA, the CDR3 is TGTGCCAGCAGCTTAGGCGGGAGACCCTACGAGCAGTACTTC. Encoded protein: CASSLGGRPYEQYF.

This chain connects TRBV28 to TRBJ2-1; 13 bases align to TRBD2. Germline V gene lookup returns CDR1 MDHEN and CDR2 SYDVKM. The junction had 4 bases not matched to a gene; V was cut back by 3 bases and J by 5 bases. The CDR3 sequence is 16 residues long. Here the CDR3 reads CASSFTSGRADNEQFF. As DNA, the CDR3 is TGTGCCAGCAGTTTCACTAGCGGGAGGGCCGACAATGAGCAGTTCTTC.

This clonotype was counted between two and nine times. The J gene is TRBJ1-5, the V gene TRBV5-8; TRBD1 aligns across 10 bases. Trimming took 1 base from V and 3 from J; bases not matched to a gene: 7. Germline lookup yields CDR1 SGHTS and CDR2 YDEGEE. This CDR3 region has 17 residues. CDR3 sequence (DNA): TGTGCCAGCAGCTTGTTGAGGGACAGGGGTTACAATCAGCCCCAGCATTTT. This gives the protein CASSLLRDRGYNQPQHF.

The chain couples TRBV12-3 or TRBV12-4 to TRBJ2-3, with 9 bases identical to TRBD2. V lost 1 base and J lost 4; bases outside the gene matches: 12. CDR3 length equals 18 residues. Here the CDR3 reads CASSLVGLALLRADTQYF. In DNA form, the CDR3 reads TGTGCCAGCAGTTTAGTGGGACTAGCACTCCTTCGGGCAGATACGCAGTATTTT.

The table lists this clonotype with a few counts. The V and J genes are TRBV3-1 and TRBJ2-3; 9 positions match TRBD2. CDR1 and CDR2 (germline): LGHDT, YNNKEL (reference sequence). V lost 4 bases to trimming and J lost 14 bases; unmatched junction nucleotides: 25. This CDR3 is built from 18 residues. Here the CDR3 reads CASSPPHGTAGTSLLVYF. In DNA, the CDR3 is TGTGCCAGCAGCCCCCCCCACGGGACAGCCGGGACTAGCCTCCTGGTGTATTTT.

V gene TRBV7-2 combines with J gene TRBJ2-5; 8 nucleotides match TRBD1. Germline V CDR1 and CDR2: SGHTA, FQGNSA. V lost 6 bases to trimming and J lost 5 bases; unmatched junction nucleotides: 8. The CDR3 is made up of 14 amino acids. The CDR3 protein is CASSRSGGRETQYF. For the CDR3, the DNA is TGTGCCAGCAGTCGGTCAGGGGGCCGGGAGACCCAGTACTTC.

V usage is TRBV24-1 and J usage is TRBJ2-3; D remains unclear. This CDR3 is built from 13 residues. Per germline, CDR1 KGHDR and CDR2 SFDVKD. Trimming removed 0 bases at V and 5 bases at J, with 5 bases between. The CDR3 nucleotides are TGTGCCACCAGTGATTTGTTTGGAGATACGCAGTATTTT. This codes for CATSDLFGDTQYF.

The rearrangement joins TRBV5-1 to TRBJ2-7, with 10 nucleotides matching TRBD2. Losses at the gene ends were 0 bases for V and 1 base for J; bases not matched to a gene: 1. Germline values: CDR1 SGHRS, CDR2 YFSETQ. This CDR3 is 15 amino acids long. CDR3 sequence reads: CASSLASGRSYEQYV. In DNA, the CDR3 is TGCGCCAGCAGCTTGGCTAGCGGGAGATCCTACGAGCAGTACGTC.

This chain's CDR3 is CASSVGSVAGNEQFF. DNA for the CDR3: TGTGCCAGCAGCGTGGGGAGTGTAGCAGGGAATGAGCAGTTCTTC. The rearrangement joins TRBV9 to TRBJ2-1; D is perhaps TRBD1 or TRBD2 (5 bases each). Trimming removed 2 bases at V and 7 bases at J, with 16 bases between. This CDR3 has 15 residues. Germline CDR1 and CDR2: SGDLS and YYNGEE.

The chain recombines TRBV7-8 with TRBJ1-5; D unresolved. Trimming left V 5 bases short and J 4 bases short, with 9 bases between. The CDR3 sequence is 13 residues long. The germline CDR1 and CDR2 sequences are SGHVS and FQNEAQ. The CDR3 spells CASSRTQNQPQHF. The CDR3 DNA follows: TGTGCCAGCAGCCGGACCCAAAATCAGCCCCAGCATTTT.

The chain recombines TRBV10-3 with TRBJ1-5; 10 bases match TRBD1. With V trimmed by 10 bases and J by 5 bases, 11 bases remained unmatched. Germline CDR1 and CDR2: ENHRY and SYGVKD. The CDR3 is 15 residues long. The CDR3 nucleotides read TGTGCCACGCACCCGACCGGGACAGGGGATCAGCCCCAGCATTTT. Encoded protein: CATHPTGTGDQPQHF.

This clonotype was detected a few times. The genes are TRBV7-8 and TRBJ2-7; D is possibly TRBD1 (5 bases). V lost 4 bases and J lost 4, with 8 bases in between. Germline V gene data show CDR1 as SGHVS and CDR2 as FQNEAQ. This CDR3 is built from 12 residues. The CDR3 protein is CASSSRGYEQYV. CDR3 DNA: TGTGCCAGCAGCTCAAGGGGTTACGAGCAGTACGTC.

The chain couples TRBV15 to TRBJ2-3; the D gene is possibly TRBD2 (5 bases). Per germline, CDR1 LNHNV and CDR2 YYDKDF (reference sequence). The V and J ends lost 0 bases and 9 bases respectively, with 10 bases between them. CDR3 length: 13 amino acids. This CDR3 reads CATSRETIRTQYF. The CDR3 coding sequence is TGTGCCACCAGCAGAGAGACTATTAGAACGCAGTATTTT.

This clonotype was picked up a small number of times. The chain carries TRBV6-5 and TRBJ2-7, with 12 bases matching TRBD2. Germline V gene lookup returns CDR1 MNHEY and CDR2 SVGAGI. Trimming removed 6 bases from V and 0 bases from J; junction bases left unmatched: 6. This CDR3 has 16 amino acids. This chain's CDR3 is CASRRLAGASSYEQYF. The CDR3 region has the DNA TGTGCCAGCAGACGACTAGCGGGAGCTAGCTCCTACGAGCAGTACTTC.

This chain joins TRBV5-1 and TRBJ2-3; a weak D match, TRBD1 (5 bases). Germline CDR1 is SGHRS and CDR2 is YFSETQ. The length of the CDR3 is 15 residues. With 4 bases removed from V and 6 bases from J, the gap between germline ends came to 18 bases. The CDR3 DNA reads TGCGCCAGCAGCCATTCGTGGGGCGAGCGTGATACGCAGTATTTT. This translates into CASSHSWGERDTQYF.